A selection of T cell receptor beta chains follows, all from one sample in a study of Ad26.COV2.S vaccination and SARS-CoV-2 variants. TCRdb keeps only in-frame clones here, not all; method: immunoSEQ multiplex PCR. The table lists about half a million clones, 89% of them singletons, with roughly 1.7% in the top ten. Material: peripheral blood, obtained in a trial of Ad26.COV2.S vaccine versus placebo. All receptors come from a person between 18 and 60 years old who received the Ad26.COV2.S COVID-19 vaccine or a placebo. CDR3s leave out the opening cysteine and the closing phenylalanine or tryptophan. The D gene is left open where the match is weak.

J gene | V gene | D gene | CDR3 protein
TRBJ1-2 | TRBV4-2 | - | ASSRDPDSEINYGYT
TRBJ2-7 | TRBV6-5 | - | ASISRVSYEQY
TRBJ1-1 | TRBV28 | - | ASSYGSGAF
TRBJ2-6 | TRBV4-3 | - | ASSPLAGTGANVLT
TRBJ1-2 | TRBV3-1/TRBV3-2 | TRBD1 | ASSQRQGRQRYGYT
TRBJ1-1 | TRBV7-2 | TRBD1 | ASSLRRTGLF
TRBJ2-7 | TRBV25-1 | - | ASSDGTDYEQY
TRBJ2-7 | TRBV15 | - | ATLALSYEQY
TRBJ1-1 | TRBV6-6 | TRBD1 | ASSYGQGAGAF
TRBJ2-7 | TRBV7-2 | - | ASSLVETYEQY
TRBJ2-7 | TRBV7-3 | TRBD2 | ASSFGGSYEQY
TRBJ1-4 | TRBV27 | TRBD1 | ASRRTGNEKLF
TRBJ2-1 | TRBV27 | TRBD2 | ASSNRSGRALYNEQF
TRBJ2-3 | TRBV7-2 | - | ASSYPGDTQY
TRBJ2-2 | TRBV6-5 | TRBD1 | ASNRDRGNTGELF
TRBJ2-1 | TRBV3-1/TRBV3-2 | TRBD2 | ASSQDPGGSAYNEQF
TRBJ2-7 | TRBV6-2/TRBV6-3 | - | ASSYSGQGSSYEQY
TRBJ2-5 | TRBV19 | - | ASSIGGAGLGETQY
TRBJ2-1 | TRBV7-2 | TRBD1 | ASSLATVTGVGNEQF
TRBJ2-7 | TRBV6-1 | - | ASSERREQY
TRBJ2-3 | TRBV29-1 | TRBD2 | SVPRTSGSFADTQY
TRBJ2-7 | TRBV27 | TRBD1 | ASSSGTGGYEQY
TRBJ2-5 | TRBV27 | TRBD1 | ASSPQAGGLETQY
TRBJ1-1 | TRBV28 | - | ASTGMVREAF
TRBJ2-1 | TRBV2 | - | ASSEIGAPYNEQF
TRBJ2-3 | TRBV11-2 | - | ASSQGAISTDTQY
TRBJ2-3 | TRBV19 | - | ASPAGDTQY
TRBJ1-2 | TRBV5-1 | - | ASSLGQGDGYT
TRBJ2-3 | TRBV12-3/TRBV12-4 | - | ASTPRGDTQY
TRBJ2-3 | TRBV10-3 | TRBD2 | ATRGGSTDTQY
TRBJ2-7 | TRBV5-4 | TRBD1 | ASGSQGAYEQY
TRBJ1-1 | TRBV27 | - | ASRIRAGGMNTEAF
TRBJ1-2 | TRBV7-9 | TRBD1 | ASSHGTDYGYT
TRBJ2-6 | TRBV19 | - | ASSIGQGSSGANVLT
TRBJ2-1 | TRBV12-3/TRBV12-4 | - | ASRLGYYNEQF
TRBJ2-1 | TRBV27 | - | ASRGRGGPGNEQF
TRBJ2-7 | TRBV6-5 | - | ASSYSRSSYEQY
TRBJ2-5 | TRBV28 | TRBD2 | ASSRFGGLAGVETQY
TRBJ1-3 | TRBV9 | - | ASSPSGNTIY
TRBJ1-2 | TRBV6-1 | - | ASSEGWGYT
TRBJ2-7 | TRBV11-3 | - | ASSLAGLGYEQY
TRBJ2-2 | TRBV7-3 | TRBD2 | ASSLEASGRNANTGELF
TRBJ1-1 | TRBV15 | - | ATSLIPEGMNTEAF
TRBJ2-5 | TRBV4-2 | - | ASSWVATNLVGKTQY
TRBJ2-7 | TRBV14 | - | ASSLRPGASYEQY
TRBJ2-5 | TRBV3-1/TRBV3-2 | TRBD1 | ASSQEGPGQALKETQY
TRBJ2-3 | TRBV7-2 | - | ASSLGDTHTDTQY
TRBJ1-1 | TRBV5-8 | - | ASSRGGNTEAF
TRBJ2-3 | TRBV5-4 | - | ASSLFYASTDTQY
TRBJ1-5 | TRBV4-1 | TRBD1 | ASSQPDRGLGNQPQH
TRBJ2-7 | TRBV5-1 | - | ASSPGFGGGYEQY
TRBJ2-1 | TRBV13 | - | ASSPRQVSYNEQF
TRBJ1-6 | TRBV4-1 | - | ASSQVAGVSSPLH
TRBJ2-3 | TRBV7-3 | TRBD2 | ASSRTSGGNTDTQY
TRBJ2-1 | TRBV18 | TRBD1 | ASSPLPQGTGPGNEQF
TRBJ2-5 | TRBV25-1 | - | ASSDMRGFHQETQY
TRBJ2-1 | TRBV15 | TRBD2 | ATRSGGADNEQF
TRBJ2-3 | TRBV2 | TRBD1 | ASSEQGAGDTQY
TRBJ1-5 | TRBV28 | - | ASFMAGSRDQPQH
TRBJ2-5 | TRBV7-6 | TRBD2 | ASSLVFQSSGSQETQY